Listed here are 9 T cell receptor beta chains from one sample, sequenced in a study of blood T cells in healthy people across ages. A J-beta primer mix and a sample-barcoded 5' primer were used in a second PCR of roughly 7 to 12 cycles. TCRdb ran MiXCR on the 5' RACE reads and lists one entry per CDR3 protein. The data contain about 1 million distinct CDR3 sequences, over 35% of them singletons. Sequences were obtained from blood. Every receptor here comes from a woman aged 55-70 years in good health.

Concerning this clonotype itself: With a much larger clone just one base away, this may be a read error. V is TRBV14 and J is TRBJ2-5; the D is unclear. V lost 5 bases to trimming and J lost 11 bases, with 21 bases between them. Germline V lookup: CDR1 SGHDN, CDR2 FVKESK. This CDR3 is 14 amino acids long. CDR3 sequence: CASSGPLYAYKQYF. DNA for the CDR3: TGTGCCAGCAGCGGCCCACTCTATGCTTACAAGCAGTACTTC. Supplemented by reference TRBV14 and TRBJ2-5, the full variable domain reads EAGVTQFPSHSVIEKGQTVTLRCDPISGHDNLYWYRRVMGKEIKFLLHFVKESKQDESGMPNNRFLAERTGGTYSTLKVQPAELEDSGVYFCASSGPLYAYKQYFGPGTRLLVL.

The J gene is TRBJ1-1, the V gene TRBV7-9; D not resolved. Trimming removed 4 bases at V and 3 bases at J, with 15 bases between. The CDR3 runs 15 residues. The germline V gene has CDR1 SEHNR and CDR2 FQNEAQ (reference sequence). This CDR3 reads CASSSEPGFHTEAFF. The CDR3 DNA follows: TGTGCCAGCAGCTCCGAACCGGGGTTTCACACTGAAGCTTTCTTT.

In this sample, this clonotype turned up a few times. V gene TRBV6-5 combines with J gene TRBJ2-4, with D maybe TRBD1 (5 bases). Judging by the DNA end, TRBJ2-7 fits better; the J call may be wrong. This CDR3 is built from 15 residues. Germline lookup yields CDR1 MNHEY and CDR2 SVGAGI. The CDR3 sequence is CASSYSLDITYEQYF. The CDR3 DNA reads as TGTGCCAGCAGTTACTCGCTGGACATAACTTACGAGCAGTACTTC.

The J gene is TRBJ2-1, the V gene TRBV27; no clear D. The J call is uncertain, as TRBJ2-7 better fits the DNA end. From germline, CDR1 is MNHEY and CDR2 SMNVEV (reference sequence). The CDR3 extends over 13 amino acids. Here the CDR3 reads CASKPPRSYEQYF. The CDR3 DNA reads TGTGCCAGCAAACCTCCAAGGAGCTATGAGCAGTACTTC.

In this sample, this clonotype turned up a few times. V usage is TRBV29-1 and J usage is TRBJ2-7, with 9 positions matching TRBD1. The germline gives CDR1 SQVTM, CDR2 ANQGSEA. V dropped 5 bases and J dropped 0; count of bases not matched to a gene: 8. The CDR3 is 15 amino acids. The CDR3 DNA reads TGCAGCGTTCATGGGACAGGGCGAAGCTCCTACGAGCAGTACTTC. This codes for CSVHGTGRSSYEQYF.

This clonotype came up a few times. The gene calls are TRBV24-1 and TRBJ2-5; 11 nucleotides agree with TRBD2. The CDR3 totals 17 residues. V lost 1 base and J lost 4; bases outside the gene matches: 7. Looked up from germline, CDR1 is KGHDR and CDR2 is SFDVKD. The CDR3: CATSDFTSGSSVETQYF. In DNA, the CDR3 is TGTGCCACCAGTGATTTCACTAGCGGGAGCAGTGTAGAGACCCAGTACTTC.

This chain links TRBV11-3 with TRBJ1-2, with D maybe TRBD1 (5 bases). CDR3 length: 14 residues. The V gene lost 9 bases and the J gene lost 0 bases, with 14 bases spanning the gap. Germline assignment: CDR1 SGHNT and CDR2 YENEEA. The CDR3 nucleotides read TGTGCCAGTGGGAACAGGCGAGCTAACTATGGCTACACCTTC. It translates to CASGNRRANYGYTF. The entire variable domain, with the rest obtained from reference TRBV11-3 and TRBJ1-2, is as follows: EAGVVQSPRYKIIEKKQPVAFWCNPISGHNTLYWYLQNLGQGPELLIRYENEEAVDDSQLPKDRFSAERLKGVDSTLKIQPAELGDSAVYLCASGNRRANYGYTFGSGTRLTVV.

To note about this clonotype: A much more abundant neighbour one base away suggests this may be a read error. This chain joins TRBV3-1 and TRBJ2-1, with D possibly matching TRBD1 (5 bases). The J call is in doubt because the DNA end fits TRBJ2-7 better. The V gene's germline CDR1 is LGHDT and CDR2 YNNKEL (reference sequence). The CDR3 extends over 18 amino acids. The CDR3 DNA follows: TGTGCCAGCAGCCAAGAAATAGACAGCCGTTCATTTTACAATGAGCAGTACTTC. It is translated as CASSQEIDSRSFYNEQYF.

This clonotype has a handful of counts. The rearrangement uses TRBV3-1 and TRBJ2-3; 12 nucleotides line up with TRBD2. The CDR3 sequence is 16 residues long. CDR1 LGHDT and CDR2 YNNKEL come from the germline V gene (reference sequence). Trimming took 6 bases from V and 4 from J; bases not matched to a gene: 8. As DNA, the CDR3 is TGTGCCAGCAGGAAGACTAGCGGGAGAGTAGCAGATACGCAGTATTTT. Its protein is CASRKTSGRVADTQYF.